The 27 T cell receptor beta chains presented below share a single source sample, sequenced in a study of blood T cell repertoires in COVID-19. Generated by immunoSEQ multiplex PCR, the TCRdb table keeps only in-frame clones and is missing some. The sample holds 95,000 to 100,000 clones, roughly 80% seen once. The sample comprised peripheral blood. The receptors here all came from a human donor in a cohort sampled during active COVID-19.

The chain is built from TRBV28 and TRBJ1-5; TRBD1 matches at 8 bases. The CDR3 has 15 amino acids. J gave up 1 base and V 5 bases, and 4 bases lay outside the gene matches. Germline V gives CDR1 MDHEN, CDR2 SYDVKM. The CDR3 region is CASSGNRGSNQPQHF. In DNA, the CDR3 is TGTGCCAGCAGTGGAAACAGGGGGAGCAATCAGCCCCAGCATTTT.

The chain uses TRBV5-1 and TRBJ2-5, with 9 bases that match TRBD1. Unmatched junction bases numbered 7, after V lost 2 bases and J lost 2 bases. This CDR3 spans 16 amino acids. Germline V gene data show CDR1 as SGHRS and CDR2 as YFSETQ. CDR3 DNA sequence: TGCGCCAGCAGCTTCACCGGGACAGGGAAGCAAGAGACCCAGTACTTC. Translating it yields CASSFTGTGKQETQYF.

CDR3 sequence: CASSPAKTGWNTIYF. DNA of the CDR3: TGTGCCAGCAGCCCAGCGAAGACAGGGTGGAACACCATATATTTT. V usage is TRBV13 and J usage is TRBJ1-3, with 7 bases that match TRBD1. CDR3 length: 15 amino acids. Germline V lookup: CDR1 PRHDT, CDR2 FYEKMQ (reference sequence). Losses at the gene ends were 5 bases for V and 7 bases for J; bases not matched to a gene: 11.

CDR3 DNA: TGTGCCATCAGTGAGCTCGGGGGGCCTTACGAGCAGTACTTC. It encodes CAISELGGPYEQYF. V gene TRBV10-3 combines with J gene TRBJ2-7, with D possibly matching TRBD2 (7 bases). This CDR3 spans 14 amino acids. Germline CDR1 and CDR2: ENHRY and SYGVKD. V was shortened by 2 bases and J by 4 bases, with 12 bases between the two germline ends.

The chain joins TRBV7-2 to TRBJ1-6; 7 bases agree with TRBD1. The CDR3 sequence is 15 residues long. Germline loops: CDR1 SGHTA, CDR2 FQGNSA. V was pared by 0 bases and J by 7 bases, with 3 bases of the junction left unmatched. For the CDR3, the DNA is TGTGCCAGCAGCTTAGCGCAACAGGGGAATTCACCCCTCCACTTT. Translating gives CASSLAQQGNSPLHF. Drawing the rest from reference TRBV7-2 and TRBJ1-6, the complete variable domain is GAGVSQSPSNKVTEKGKDVELRCDPISGHTALYWYRQSLGQGLEFLIYFQGNSAPDKSGLPSDRFSAERTGGSVSTLTIQRTQQEDSAVYLCASSLAQQGNSPLHFGNGTRLTVT.

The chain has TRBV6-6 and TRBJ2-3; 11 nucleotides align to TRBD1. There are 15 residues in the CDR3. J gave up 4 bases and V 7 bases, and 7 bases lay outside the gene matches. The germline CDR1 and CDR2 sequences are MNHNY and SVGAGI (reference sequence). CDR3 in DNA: TGTGCCAGCAACGATGGACAGGGGGCTTCAGATACGCAGTATTTT. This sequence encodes CASNDGQGASDTQYF.

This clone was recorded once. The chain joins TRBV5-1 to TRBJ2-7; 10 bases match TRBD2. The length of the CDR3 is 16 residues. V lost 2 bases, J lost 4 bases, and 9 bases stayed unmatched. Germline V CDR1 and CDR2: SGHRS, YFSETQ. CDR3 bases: TGCGCCAGCAGCTTACTAGCTAGCGGGAGCGGGTACGAGCAGTACTTC. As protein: CASSLLASGSGYEQYF.

The CDR3 loop is CASSTRLGDEQYF. The CDR3 DNA reads as TGCGCCAGCAGCACCCGCCTCGGGGACGAGCAGTACTTC. The rearrangement joins TRBV4-1 to TRBJ2-7; D possibly corresponds to TRBD2 (5 bases). The CDR3 covers 13 residues. Trimming removed 5 bases at V and 5 bases at J, with 13 bases between. The germline CDR1 and CDR2 sequences are MGHRA and YSYEKL.

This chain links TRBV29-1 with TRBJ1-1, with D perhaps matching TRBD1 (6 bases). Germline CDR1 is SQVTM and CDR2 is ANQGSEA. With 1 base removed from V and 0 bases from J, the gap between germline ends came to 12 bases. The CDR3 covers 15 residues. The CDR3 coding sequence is TGCAGCGTTGAAGGTGTACAGGGCCTGAACACTGAAGCTTTCTTT. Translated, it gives CSVEGVQGLNTEAFF.

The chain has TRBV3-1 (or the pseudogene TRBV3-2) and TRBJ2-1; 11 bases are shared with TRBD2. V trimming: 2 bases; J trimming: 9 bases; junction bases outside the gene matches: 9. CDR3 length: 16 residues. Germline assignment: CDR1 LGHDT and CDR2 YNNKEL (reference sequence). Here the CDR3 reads CASSQNSGGASGEQFF. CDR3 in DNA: TGTGCCAGCAGCCAAAATAGCGGGGGGGCCTCGGGTGAGCAGTTCTTC.

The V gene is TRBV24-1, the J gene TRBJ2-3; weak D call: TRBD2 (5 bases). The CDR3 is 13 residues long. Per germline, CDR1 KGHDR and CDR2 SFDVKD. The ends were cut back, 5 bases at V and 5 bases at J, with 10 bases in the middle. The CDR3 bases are TGTGCCACCAGTGTACCGGGAAAAGATACGCAGTATTTT. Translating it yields CATSVPGKDTQYF.

For the CDR3, the DNA is TGCAGCGTTGTAGGGGGAACGTTGAACACAGATACGCAGTATTTT. Its translation: CSVVGGTLNTDTQYF. The chain joins TRBV29-1 to TRBJ2-3, with a possible D match to TRBD1 (6 bases). CDR3 length equals 15 residues. Trimming took 4 bases from V and 2 from J, leaving 16 bases between them. CDR1 is SQVTM and CDR2 is ANQGSEA in the germline V gene.

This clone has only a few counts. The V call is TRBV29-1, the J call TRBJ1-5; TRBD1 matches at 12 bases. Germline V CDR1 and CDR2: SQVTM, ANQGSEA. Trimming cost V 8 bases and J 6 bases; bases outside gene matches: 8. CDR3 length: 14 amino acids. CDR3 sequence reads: CSPRGQGARQPQHF. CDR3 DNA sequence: TGCAGCCCTCGGGGACAGGGGGCCCGTCAGCCCCAGCATTTT.

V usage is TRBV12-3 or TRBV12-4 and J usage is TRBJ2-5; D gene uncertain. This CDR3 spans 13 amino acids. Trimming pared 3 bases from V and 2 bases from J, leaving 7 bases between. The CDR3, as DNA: TGTGCCAGCAGTTTCTACAGACAAGAGACCCAGTACTTC. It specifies CASSFYRQETQYF.

The CDR3 protein is CASSPKGGSSYEQYF. In DNA form, the CDR3 reads TGTGCCAGCAGCCCGAAAGGGGGCAGCTCCTACGAGCAGTACTTC. The rearrangement joins TRBV5-6 to TRBJ2-7; 7 bases fit TRBD1. The germline CDR1 and CDR2 sequences are SGHDT and YYEEEE. The CDR3 has 15 amino acids. The J segment lost 0 bases and the V segment lost 4 bases, leaving 7 bases of the junction unmatched.

The CDR3 DNA is TGTGCCAGCAGTTTAGTACGGGGGGCCAACACCATATATTTT. Its protein is CASSLVRGANTIYF. The chain has TRBV28 and TRBJ1-3, with a weak D call TRBD1 (6 bases). The germline CDR1 and CDR2 sequences are MDHEN and SYDVKM. The CDR3 runs to 14 residues. V was shortened by 2 bases and J by 7 bases, with 12 bases between the two germline ends.

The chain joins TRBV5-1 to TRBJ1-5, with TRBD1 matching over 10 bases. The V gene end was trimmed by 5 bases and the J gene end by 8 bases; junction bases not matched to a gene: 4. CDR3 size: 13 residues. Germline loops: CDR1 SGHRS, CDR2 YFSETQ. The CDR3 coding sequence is TGCGCCAGCAGACGGGACAGGGGTGAGCCCCAGCATTTT. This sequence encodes CASRRDRGEPQHF.

CDR3 bases: TGTGCCAGCACCATCAGTAACACTGAAGCTTTCTTT. Translation gives CASTISNTEAFF. This chain connects TRBV28 to TRBJ1-1; D call uncertain. Germline V gene sequence: CDR1 MDHEN, CDR2 SYDVKM. The CDR3 spans 12 residues. V gave up 7 bases and J gave up 2 bases, with 8 bases separating them.

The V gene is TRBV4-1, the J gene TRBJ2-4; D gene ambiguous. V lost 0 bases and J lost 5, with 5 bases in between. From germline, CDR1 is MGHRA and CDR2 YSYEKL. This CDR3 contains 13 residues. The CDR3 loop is CASSQDLENIQYF. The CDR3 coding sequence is TGCGCCAGCAGCCAAGATTTAGAAAACATTCAGTACTTC.

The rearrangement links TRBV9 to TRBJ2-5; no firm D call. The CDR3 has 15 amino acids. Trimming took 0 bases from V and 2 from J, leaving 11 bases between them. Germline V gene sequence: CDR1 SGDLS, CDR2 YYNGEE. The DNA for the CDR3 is TGTGCCAGCAGCGTAGGCCTAGTACTACAAGAGACCCAGTACTTC. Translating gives CASSVGLVLQETQYF.

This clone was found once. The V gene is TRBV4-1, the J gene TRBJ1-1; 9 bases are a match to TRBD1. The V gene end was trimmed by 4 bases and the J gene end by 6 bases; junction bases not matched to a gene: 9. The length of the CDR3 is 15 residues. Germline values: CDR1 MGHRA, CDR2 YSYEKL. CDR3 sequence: CASSPIDRGMAEAFF. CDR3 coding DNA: TGCGCCAGCAGCCCCATCGACAGGGGGATGGCTGAAGCTTTCTTT.

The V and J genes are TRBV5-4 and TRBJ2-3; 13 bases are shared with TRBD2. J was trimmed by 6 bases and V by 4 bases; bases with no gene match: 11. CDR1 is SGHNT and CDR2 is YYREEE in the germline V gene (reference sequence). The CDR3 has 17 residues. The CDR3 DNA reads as TGTGCCAGCAGCCGGCCCGGGACTAGCGGGATGCTGGATACGCAGTATTTT. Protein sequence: CASSRPGTSGMLDTQYF. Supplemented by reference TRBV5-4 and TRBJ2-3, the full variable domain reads ETGVTQSPTHLIKTRGQQVTLRCSSQSGHNTVSWYQQALGQGPQFIFQYYREEENGRGNFPPRFSGLQFPNYSSELNVNALELDDSALYLCASSRPGTSGMLDTQYFGPGTRLTVL.

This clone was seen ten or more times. CDR3 in DNA: TGTGCCAGCAGCTCGGACAGGGGCACTGAAGCTTTCTTT. Encoded protein: CASSSDRGTEAFF. The chain is built from TRBV7-3 and TRBJ1-1, with 9 nucleotides matching TRBD1. The CDR3 has 13 residues. Germline V gene sequence: CDR1 SGHTA, CDR2 FQGTGA. Losses at the gene ends were 4 bases for V and 4 bases for J; bases not matched to a gene: 1.

The CDR3 loop is CASSTPGQAISYEQYF. CDR3 nucleotides: TGTGCCAGCAGCACCCCGGGACAGGCAATCTCCTACGAGCAGTACTTC. V usage is TRBV7-9 and J usage is TRBJ2-7; 8 bases fit TRBD1. V lost 5 bases and J lost 0; bases outside the gene matches: 9. This CDR3 contains 16 residues. Germline-derived CDR1 and CDR2 are SEHNR and FQNEAQ (reference sequence).

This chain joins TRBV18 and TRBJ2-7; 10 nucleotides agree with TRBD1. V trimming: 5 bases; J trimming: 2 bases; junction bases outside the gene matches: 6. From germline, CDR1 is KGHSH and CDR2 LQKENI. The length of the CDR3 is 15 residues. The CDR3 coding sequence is TGTGCCAGCTCAGCCGGGACAGGGGCTACCTACGAGCAGTACTTC. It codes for CASSAGTGATYEQYF.

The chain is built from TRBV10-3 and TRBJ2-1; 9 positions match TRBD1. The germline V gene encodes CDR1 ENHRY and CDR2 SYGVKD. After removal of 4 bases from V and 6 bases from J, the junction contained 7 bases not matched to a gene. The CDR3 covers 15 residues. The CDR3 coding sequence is TGTGCCATCAGTGCTGGGACAGGGAGACGCAATGAGCAGTTCTTC. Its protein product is CAISAGTGRRNEQFF.

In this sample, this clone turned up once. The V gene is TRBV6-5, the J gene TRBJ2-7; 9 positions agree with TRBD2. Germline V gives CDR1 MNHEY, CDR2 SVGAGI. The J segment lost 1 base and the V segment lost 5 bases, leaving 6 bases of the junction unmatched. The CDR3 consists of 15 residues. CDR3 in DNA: TGTGCCAGCAGTCCTAGTAGCGGGAGTTCCTACGAGCAGTACTTC. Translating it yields CASSPSSGSSYEQYF.